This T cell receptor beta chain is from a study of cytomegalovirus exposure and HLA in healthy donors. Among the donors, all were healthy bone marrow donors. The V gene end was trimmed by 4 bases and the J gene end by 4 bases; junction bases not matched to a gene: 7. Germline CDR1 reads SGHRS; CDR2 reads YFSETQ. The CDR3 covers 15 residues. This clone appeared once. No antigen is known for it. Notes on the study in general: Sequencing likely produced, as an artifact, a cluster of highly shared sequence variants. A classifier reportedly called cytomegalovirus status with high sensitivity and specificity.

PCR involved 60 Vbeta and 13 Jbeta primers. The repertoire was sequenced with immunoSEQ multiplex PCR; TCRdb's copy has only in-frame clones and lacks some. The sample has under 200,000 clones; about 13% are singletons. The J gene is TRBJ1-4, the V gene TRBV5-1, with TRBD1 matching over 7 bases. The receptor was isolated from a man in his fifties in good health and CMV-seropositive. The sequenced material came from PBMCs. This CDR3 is CASSRGGQLNEKLFF. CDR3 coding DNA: TGCGCCAGCAGCCGGGGGGGACAGCTTAATGAAAAACTGTTTTTT.